These 22 T cell receptor beta chains were all obtained from the same sample, sequenced in a study of shared clonotypes between healthy human individuals. Assay: immunoSEQ multiplex PCR; the TCRdb copy retains only in-frame clones and omits some. The repertoire has 2,500,000 or so clones, under 95% of them found once; the top ten carry more than 0.35%. Sequencing was performed on naive CD4+ T cells from PBMCs. Subset of the sample: CD45RA+ positively selected. The receptors stem from a man between 18 and 35 years old in good health. Some clones in this sample may be carry-over from other donors' samples.

This clone was found once. The sample contains more than one DNA sequence encoding this CDR3. The chain uses TRBV10-3 and TRBJ2-2; 11 bases are shared with TRBD1. After removal of 6 bases from V and 4 bases from J, the junction contained 1 base not matched to a gene. CDR1 ENHRY and CDR2 SYGVKD come from the germline V gene. The CDR3 is 14 amino acids. Here the CDR3 reads CAIRGTGGTGELFF. CDR3 in DNA: TGTGCCATCAGGGGGACAGGGGGCACCGGGGAGCTGTTTTTT.

The CDR3 bases are TGTGCCAGCAGCGTGGGAAGCGCCCAGTACGAGCAGTACTTC. Protein product: CASSVGSAQYEQYF. The chain employs TRBV9 and TRBJ2-7; D gene uncertain. Per the germline V gene, CDR1 is SGDLS and CDR2 is YYNGEE. The CDR3 extends over 14 amino acids. V lost 2 bases, J lost 4 bases, and 13 bases lay in between.

The CDR3 spells CASRGKTVTEAFF. CDR3 bases: TGCGCCAGCAGGGGGAAAACCGTCACTGAAGCTTTCTTT. The rearrangement links TRBV10-2 to TRBJ1-1; D is unclear. Germline CDR1 WSHSY, CDR2 SAAADI. Trimming shortened V by 6 bases and J by 4 bases, and 12 bases separated the two germline ends. The CDR3 consists of 13 residues.

This chain links TRBV28 with TRBJ2-7; D might be TRBD1 (6 bases). V lost 7 bases, J lost 2 bases, and 15 bases lay in between. Germline V gene data show CDR1 as MDHEN and CDR2 as SYDVKM. This CDR3 has 14 amino acids. CDR3: CASTTLGAAYEQYF. CDR3 in DNA: TGTGCCAGCACTACTCTGGGGGCCGCCTACGAGCAGTACTTC.

This rearrangement joins TRBV10-3 to TRBJ1-2; D gene ambiguous. V was pared by 1 base and J by 5 bases, with 5 bases between. This CDR3 region has 12 residues. Germline V CDR1 and CDR2: ENHRY, SYGVKD. CDR3 region: CAISELAYGYTF. The CDR3 DNA reads as TGTGCCATCAGTGAGTTGGCTTATGGCTACACCTTC.

The chain recombines TRBV28 with TRBJ2-5, with 7 positions matching TRBD1. Germline CDR1 is MDHEN and CDR2 is SYDVKM. The CDR3 length is 16 residues. J lost 5 bases, V lost 5 bases, and 14 bases had no gene match. As DNA, the CDR3 is TGTGCCAGCAGTCCCCCCCGGCCGACAGGGACGGAGACCCAGTACTTC. The encoded protein is CASSPPRPTGTETQYF.

This chain joins TRBV7-8 and TRBJ1-2, with D possibly matching TRBD1 (5 bases). CDR1 and CDR2 from the germline V gene are SGHVS and FQNEAQ. Trimming stripped 2 bases from V and 2 bases from J, with 18 bases between. This CDR3 spans 17 amino acids. The CDR3 is CASSLSHQSRDNYGYTF. The CDR3 region has the DNA TGTGCCAGCAGCTTATCCCACCAATCCCGGGACAACTATGGCTACACCTTC.

This chain connects TRBV27 to TRBJ1-2; D uncertain. This CDR3 spans 14 amino acids. Trimming removed 2 bases from V and 0 bases from J, with 7 bases in between. CDR1 and CDR2 (germline): MNHEY, SMNVEV (reference sequence). The CDR3 bases are TGTGCCAGCAGTTTAGGTATAGCTAACTATGGCTACACCTTC. Translating gives CASSLGIANYGYTF.

The rearrangement uses TRBV6-5 and TRBJ2-7; possible D gene TRBD2, 5 bases. This CDR3 is built from 15 residues. Germline V CDR1 and CDR2: MNHEY, SVGAGI. Trimming took off 5 bases at V and 3 bases at J, with 17 bases between the two ends. The CDR3 DNA reads as TGTGCCAGCAGTACCGGCGGGTCGGGTATCTACGAGCAGTACTTC. It codes for CASSTGGSGIYEQYF.

This chain joins TRBV5-4 and TRBJ2-7; D is uncertain. CDR1 and CDR2 from the germline V gene are SGHNT and YYREEE (reference sequence). Trimming shortened V by 0 bases and J by 6 bases, and 16 bases separated the two germline ends. CDR3 length equals 15 residues. CDR3 amino acids: CASSLASHQGAEQYF. CDR3 DNA sequence: TGTGCCAGCAGCTTGGCGTCGCATCAAGGTGCCGAGCAGTACTTC.

The chain employs TRBV7-9 and TRBJ2-7; weak D call: TRBD1 (8 bases). This CDR3 region has 15 residues. Trimming took 4 bases from V and 6 from J, leaving 19 bases between them. Per germline, CDR1 SEHNR and CDR2 FQNEAQ (reference sequence). The CDR3 loop reads CASSSADREGREQYF. The DNA of the CDR3 is TGTGCCAGCAGCTCAGCGGACAGGGAGGGACGCGAGCAGTACTTC.

V and J are TRBV2 and TRBJ1-3, with a possible D match to TRBD1 (6 bases). Germline V lookup: CDR1 SNHLY, CDR2 FYNNEI. V shed 6 bases and J shed 7 bases, with 10 bases lying between them. The CDR3 is made up of 12 amino acids. The CDR3: CASRNRDNTIYF. The DNA of the CDR3 is TGTGCCAGCAGAAACAGGGACAACACCATATATTTT.

The V call is TRBV5-4, the J call TRBJ1-1; 11 nucleotides match TRBD1. V lost 4 bases and J lost 4; bases outside the gene matches: 6. The germline CDR1 and CDR2 sequences are SGHNT and YYREEE (reference sequence). The length of the CDR3 is 15 residues. CDR3 in DNA: TGTGCCAGCAGCCCGGACAGGGGGCAGACCACTGAAGCTTTCTTT. Its protein is CASSPDRGQTTEAFF.

This chain connects TRBV5-1 to TRBJ1-6; TRBD1 aligns across 10 bases. J was trimmed by 9 bases and V by 5 bases; bases with no gene match: 8. This CDR3 comprises 15 residues. The germline V gene has CDR1 SGHRS and CDR2 YFSETQ. DNA of the CDR3: TGCGCCAGCAGTCTCGGGACAGGGGTAGGTTCACCCCTCCACTTT. Residues: CASSLGTGVGSPLHF.

This rearrangement joins TRBV11-3 to TRBJ2-1; 9 bases map to TRBD1. The germline V gene encodes CDR1 SGHNT and CDR2 YENEEA. V was pared by 5 bases and J by 7 bases, with 9 bases of the junction left unmatched. This CDR3 contains 15 residues. The CDR3: CASSPGDREGNEQFF. Written as DNA, the CDR3 is TGTGCCAGCAGCCCCGGGGACAGGGAAGGGAATGAGCAGTTCTTC.

This clone was recorded only once. CDR3 loop: CASRPWDRDTGELFF. The CDR3, as DNA: TGTGCCAGCAGACCATGGGACAGGGATACCGGGGAGCTGTTTTTT. The V and J genes are TRBV14 and TRBJ2-2; 9 bases map to TRBD1. The trim removed 6 bases at V and 5 bases at J, leaving 7 bases unmatched. The CDR3 covers 15 residues. Looked up from germline, CDR1 is SGHDN and CDR2 is FVKESK.

This sequence joins TRBV5-1 and TRBJ1-1; a weak D match, TRBD1 (6 bases). Trimming removed 3 bases from V and 4 bases from J, with 13 bases in between. This CDR3 contains 14 residues. Germline V gene sequence: CDR1 SGHRS, CDR2 YFSETQ. The CDR3 bases are TGCGCCAGCAGCTCGGGACAAGCGGCCACTGAAGCTTTCTTT. Residues: CASSSGQAATEAFF.

The chain joins TRBV5-1 to TRBJ2-1, with 7 bases fitting TRBD1. The CDR3 sequence is 15 residues long. The germline V gene has CDR1 SGHRS and CDR2 YFSETQ. J lost 6 bases, V lost 0 bases, and 6 bases had no gene match. CDR3: CASSLGVWDSNEQFF. Written as DNA, the CDR3 is TGCGCCAGCAGCTTGGGAGTTTGGGACAGCAATGAGCAGTTCTTC.

This clone was found once. DNA for the CDR3: TGTGCCAGCAGCTTCGGAGACAGGGTGGTAGGGCCCCTCCACTTT. Amino acids: CASSFGDRVVGPLHF. The genes are TRBV11-2 and TRBJ1-6, with 7 bases matching TRBD1. CDR3 length: 15 residues. Trimming removed 3 bases from V and 13 bases from J; junction bases left unmatched: 12. CDR1 and CDR2 from the germline V gene are SGHAT and FQNNGV.

The gene calls are TRBV6-5 and TRBJ1-3; D is uncertain. From germline, CDR1 is MNHEY and CDR2 SVGAGI. The CDR3 consists of 14 residues. The germline V and J ends were trimmed by 2 bases and 1 base, with 6 bases remaining between them. The CDR3 is CASSYPGSGNTIYF. CDR3 DNA: TGTGCCAGCAGTTACCCCGGGTCTGGAAACACCATATATTTT.

The genes are TRBV7-8 and TRBJ2-7, with D uncertain. The CDR3 extends over 12 amino acids. Per germline, CDR1 SGHVS and CDR2 FQNEAQ. V was shortened by 3 bases and J by 4 bases, with 7 bases between the two germline ends. Written as DNA, the CDR3 is TGTGCCAGCAGCTTCGACCGGTACGAGCAGTACTTC. It yields the protein CASSFDRYEQYF.

The chain employs TRBV19 and TRBJ2-1, with D perhaps matching TRBD2 (5 bases). The V and J ends lost 2 bases and 8 bases respectively, with 13 bases between them. The CDR3 runs 14 residues. The germline V gene has CDR1 LNHDA and CDR2 SQIVND (reference sequence). CDR3 nucleotide sequence: TGTGCCAGTAGTATACGGGGTATCATCGATGAGCAGTTCTTC. Residues: CASSIRGIIDEQFF.